The entry that follows covers one T cell receptor (beta chain) sequence. The antigen remains unidentified. The record originates from a study of shared clonotypes between healthy human individuals. Findings of the study overall: It was only blood that was sampled, and tissue repertoires likely differ. Even with large depth, rarefaction showed that sorted-subset sequencing was incomplete.

CDR3 length: 15 residues. V lost 0 bases, J lost 5 bases, and 6 bases stayed unmatched. Germline V gives CDR1 SGHRS, CDR2 YFSETQ. Some clones are missing from TCRdb's copy, which holds only in-frame ones; the method was immunoSEQ multiplex PCR. The sample has about 700,000 clones; around 74% are singletons. The sequencing input was memory CD4+ T cells sorted from blood. Stated subset: CD45RA-negative fraction. This sequence joins TRBV5-1 and TRBJ2-5, with 8 bases aligning to TRBD1. The TCR was taken from a woman aged 25 to 39 in good health. In DNA form, the CDR3 reads TGCGCCAGCAGCTTGGATCCAGGGGGCTATGAGACCCAGTACTTC. Encoded protein: CASSLDPGGYETQYF.